A single sample gave rise to the 27 T cell receptor beta chains below, sequenced in a study of metastatic and nonmetastatic thyroid tumors. Every patient underwent thyroid surgery untreated. With MiXCR, TCRdb reprocessed the PCR reads. In the table there are about 6,900 clones, roughly 37% of which are singletons. The sample consisted of tumor tissue. Every receptor here comes from a female donor with papillary thyroid cancer or a benign thyroid nodule (not recorded which). Some clones in this sample may be carry-over from other donors' samples.

The rearrangement joins TRBV5-1 to TRBJ2-7; D is ambiguous. V shed 1 base and J shed 2 bases, with 7 bases lying between them. This CDR3 contains 13 residues. The germline gives CDR1 SGHRS, CDR2 YFSETQ. CDR3 sequence: CASSLMDAYEQYF. The CDR3, as DNA: TGCGCCAGCAGCTTGATGGATGCCTACGAGCAGTACTTC.

DNA for the CDR3: TGTGCCAGCAGCTTAGAAGGCGGACAGGGCTCCGAGAAGCAGTACTTC. Its translation: CASSLEGGQGSEKQYF. The J gene is TRBJ2-7, the V gene TRBV7-6; 8 bases agree with TRBD1. Germline CDR1 and CDR2: SGHVS and FNYEAQ. Unmatched junction bases numbered 13, after V lost 1 base and J lost 8 bases. This CDR3 has 16 residues.

In the case of this clone: A single base separates this from a much larger clone, so it may be a read error. The chain couples TRBV6-2 or TRBV6-3 to TRBJ1-2; D is unclear. This CDR3 comprises 17 residues. V shed 5 bases and J shed 1 base, with 20 bases lying between them. CDR1 is MNHEY, CDR2 SVGEGT, per germline. The CDR3: CASSKSFWRSHNYGYTF. CDR3 nucleotide sequence: TGTGCCAGCAGTAAATCATTCTGGAGGAGCCATAACTATGGCTACACCTTC.

This clone was seen more than once but under ten times. The chain recombines TRBV28 with TRBJ2-1; no clear D gene. The germline CDR1 and CDR2 sequences are MDHEN and SYDVKM. The V end lost 2 bases, the J end lost 4 bases, and 12 bases lay between the germline ends. The CDR3 is 15 residues long. The CDR3, as DNA: TGTGCCAGCAGTTTAAGGCCCCAGCCGTACAATGAGCAGTTCTTC. Translation: CASSLRPQPYNEQFF.

The chain carries TRBV15 and TRBJ1-5, with a possible D match to TRBD1 (5 bases). In germline, CDR1 is LNHNV, CDR2 YYDKDF (reference sequence). V lost 0 bases and J lost 6, with 12 bases in between. The CDR3 has 15 amino acids. CDR3 amino acids: CATSRDIGGGQPQHF. Written as DNA, the CDR3 is TGTGCCACCAGCAGAGATATCGGGGGAGGTCAGCCCCAGCATTTT.

The chain links TRBV11-2 to TRBJ2-1, with 8 bases matching TRBD1. The CDR3 sequence is 16 residues long. Looked up from germline, CDR1 is SGHAT and CDR2 is FQNNGV. The ends lost 5 bases at V and 4 bases at J; junction bases unmatched: 10. CDR3 loop: CASSGGGRGHYNEQFF. CDR3 nucleotides: TGTGCCAGCAGCGGTGGGGGCAGGGGGCATTACAATGAGCAGTTCTTC.

This chain joins TRBV10-3 and TRBJ1-1; a possible D gene is TRBD1 (6 bases). V lost 6 bases, J lost 0 bases, and 23 bases lay in between. CDR1 and CDR2 (germline): ENHRY, SYGVKD. The CDR3 runs to 18 residues. The CDR3 loop is CAIRPVTDSVSMNTEAFF. CDR3 sequence (DNA): TGTGCCATCAGGCCCGTGACGGACAGTGTGTCTATGAACACTGAAGCTTTCTTT.

The chain employs TRBV20-1 and TRBJ1-5; D call uncertain. From germline, CDR1 is DFQATT and CDR2 SNEGSKA (reference sequence). The CDR3 is 12 residues long. V was cut by 3 bases and J by 0 bases, with 3 bases left in between. This CDR3 is CSASYSNQPQHF. CDR3 nucleotides: TGCAGTGCTAGCTATAGCAATCAGCCCCAGCATTTT.

The rearrangement uses TRBV11-2 and TRBJ2-1; 7 bases are shared with TRBD2. The V gene's germline CDR1 is SGHAT and CDR2 FQNNGV. V trimming: 4 bases; J trimming: 3 bases; junction bases outside the gene matches: 6. The CDR3 contains 15 residues. The CDR3 region is CASSSGLVGYNEQFF. The CDR3 bases are TGTGCCAGCAGCTCCGGACTAGTTGGCTACAATGAGCAGTTCTTC.

This clone has a single count. J is TRBJ2-7 and V is TRBV20-1; D may match TRBD1 or TRBD2 (5 bases each). The CDR3 spans 14 residues. Germline V gene data show CDR1 as DFQATT and CDR2 as SNEGSKA (reference sequence). Trimming stripped 3 bases from V and 0 bases from J, with 12 bases between. CDR3 in DNA: TGCAGTGCTAGCGGGGCAGGCGACTCCTACGAGCAGTACTTC. Translating it yields CSASGAGDSYEQYF.

As concerns this clone: Sequence at one end of the junction differs from germline and may be a read error. The chain employs TRBV20-1 and TRBJ2-7, with 10 bases fitting TRBD2. The CDR3 loop spans 13 amino acids. Germline V gene sequence: CDR1 DFQATT, CDR2 SNEGSKA (reference sequence). The CDR3 here is CSSSGSAAYEQYF. The CDR3 coding sequence is TGCAGTTCTAGCGGGAGCGCCGCATACGAGCAGTACTTC.

This chain's CDR3 is CASNPRISYEQYF. The CDR3 DNA follows: TGTGCCAGCAATCCGAGAATCTCCTACGAGCAGTACTTC. The chain has TRBV28 and TRBJ2-7; D not certain. CDR1 is MDHEN, CDR2 SYDVKM, per germline. This CDR3 spans 13 amino acids. The V gene lost 7 bases and the J gene lost 0 bases, with 10 bases spanning the gap.

The table lists this clone with many counts. J is TRBJ2-4 and V is TRBV19; possibly TRBD1 for D (5 bases). CDR1 is LNHDA and CDR2 is SQIVND in the germline V gene (reference sequence). The V end lost 3 bases, the J end lost 6 bases, and 9 bases lay between the germline ends. The CDR3 sequence is 13 residues long. The CDR3 spells CASSMGLINIQYF. The DNA of the CDR3 is TGTGCCAGTAGTATGGGGCTGATAAACATTCAGTACTTC.

Judged by abundance, this clone is medium-sized (0.01 to 0.1%). The sample has other DNA sequences that encode this CDR3 too. The CDR3 bases are TGTGCCATCATGTCGTCAGGGACGGGGACTGAAGCTTTCTTT. This sequence encodes CAIMSSGTGTEAFF. The chain is built from TRBV10-3 and TRBJ1-1; possibly TRBD1 for D (5 bases). Germline V lookup: CDR1 ENHRY, CDR2 SYGVKD. The CDR3 has 14 amino acids. The V end lost 7 bases, the J end lost 5 bases, and 17 bases lay between the germline ends.

This chain uses TRBV18 with TRBJ2-7, with D uncertain. Germline assignment: CDR1 KGHSH and CDR2 LQKENI. This CDR3 is 15 amino acids long. CDR3 in DNA: TGTGTCTCCTCCGAGGTACATTGGAAGGAATACGAGCAGTACTTC. It encodes CVSSEVHWKEYEQYF.

The genes are TRBV27 and TRBJ1-6; the match to TRBD1 covers 9 bases. The germline V gene encodes CDR1 MNHEY and CDR2 SMNVEV (reference sequence). Trimming removed 3 bases from V and 9 bases from J; junction bases left unmatched: 3. This CDR3 has 14 amino acids. This CDR3 is CASSFGQGTSPLHF. The CDR3 coding sequence is TGTGCCAGCAGTTTCGGACAGGGGACTTCACCCCTCCACTTT.

This clone appeared a few times. The chain is built from TRBV10-3 and TRBJ1-2; TRBD1 is a possible D gene (5 bases). The CDR3 runs to 14 residues. The germline CDR1 and CDR2 sequences are ENHRY and SYGVKD. Trimming pared 6 bases from V and 0 bases from J, leaving 11 bases between. CDR3 residues: CAISTPGANYGYTF. In DNA, the CDR3 is TGTGCCATCAGCACTCCGGGGGCTAACTATGGCTACACCTTC.

This clone was observed a single time. The identical CDR3 is also encoded by other nucleotide sequences in the sample. The V gene is TRBV4-1, the J gene TRBJ1-1; D gene uncertain. V dropped 4 bases and J dropped 0 bases, with 6 bases sitting between them. Germline CDR1 is MGHRA and CDR2 is YSYEKL. This CDR3 region has 13 residues. CDR3 sequence reads: CASSLGLNTEAFF. CDR3 nucleotides: TGCGCCAGCAGCCTAGGATTGAACACTGAAGCTTTCTTT.

This clone occurred a few times. This chain's CDR3 is CASSSMGSESGYTF. As DNA, the CDR3 is TGTGCCAGCAGTTCGATGGGAAGCGAGAGTGGCTACACCTTC. The chain is built from TRBV6-1 and TRBJ1-2, with D unclear. Germline values: CDR1 MNHNS, CDR2 SASEGT. The length of the CDR3 is 14 residues. Trimming stripped 5 bases from V and 7 bases from J, with 17 bases between.

This clone was seen more than once but under ten times. The chain recombines TRBV28 with TRBJ2-1; TRBD1 aligns across 8 bases. Germline CDR1 MDHEN, CDR2 SYDVKM. The J segment lost 4 bases and the V segment lost 9 bases, leaving 5 bases of the junction unmatched. The CDR3 is 13 residues long. The CDR3 DNA sequence: TGTGCCAGTCAGGGACAGGCTTACAATGAGCAGTTCTTC. It translates to CASQGQAYNEQFF.

The chain has TRBV11-2 and TRBJ2-1; D possibly matches TRBD1 or TRBD2 (5 bases each). There are 17 residues in the CDR3. Looked up from germline, CDR1 is SGHAT and CDR2 is FQNNGV. Trimming took off 7 bases at V and 4 bases at J, with 23 bases between the two ends. The CDR3 nucleotides read TGTGCCAGCATCCTAGGTGGGGGAGAGGAACTATACAATGAGCAGTTCTTC. Its protein product is CASILGGGEELYNEQFF. Full variable domain (rest looked up from reference TRBV11-2 and TRBJ2-1): EAGVAQSPRYKIIEKRQSVAFWCNPISGHATLYWYQQILGQGPKLLIQFQNNGVVDDSQLPKDRFSAERLKGVDSTLKIQPAKLEDSAVYLCASILGGGEELYNEQFFGPGTRLTVL.

This clone occurred a few times. The chain links TRBV24-1 to TRBJ2-1, with D possibly being TRBD1 (6 bases). Trimming removed 4 bases from V and 8 bases from J, with 11 bases in between. CDR3 size: 13 residues. The germline gives CDR1 KGHDR, CDR2 SFDVKD. Here the CDR3 DNA reads TGTGCCACCAGTGAACGTAACAGGGATGAGCAGTTCTTC. It is translated as CATSERNRDEQFF.

V gene TRBV28 combines with J gene TRBJ2-2, with D perhaps TRBD1 (5 bases). Trimming shortened V by 4 bases and J by 5 bases, and 14 bases separated the two germline ends. CDR3 length equals 15 residues. Germline V CDR1 and CDR2: MDHEN, SYDVKM. This chain's CDR3 is CASSSAQGYTGELFF. CDR3 coding DNA: TGTGCCAGCAGTTCCGCTCAGGGATATACCGGGGAGCTGTTTTTT. Supplemented by reference TRBV28 and TRBJ2-2, the full variable domain reads DVKVTQSSRYLVKRTGEKVFLECVQDMDHENMFWYRQDPGLGLRLIYFSYDVKMKEKGDIPEGYSVSREKKERFSLILESASTNQTSMYLCASSSAQGYTGELFFGEGSRLTVL.

This clone showed up just once. The chain recombines TRBV11-2 with TRBJ2-1, with D unclear. CDR3 length equals 16 residues. Trimming stripped 5 bases from V and 4 bases from J, with 18 bases between. CDR1 and CDR2 from the germline V gene are SGHAT and FQNNGV. CDR3 nucleotides: TGTGCCAGCAGCCCCTTCCCCCTGACCAGGTACAATGAGCAGTTCTTC. This encodes CASSPFPLTRYNEQFF.

The V gene is TRBV5-1, the J gene TRBJ1-2; weak D call: TRBD1 (6 bases). In germline, CDR1 is SGHRS, CDR2 YFSETQ. Trimming took 4 bases from V and 8 from J, leaving 12 bases between them. This CDR3 region has 12 residues. The CDR3 loop reads CASSENRVGYTF. For the CDR3, the DNA is TGCGCCAGCAGCGAAAACAGGGTAGGCTACACCTTC.

This clone was picked up a small number of times. This sequence joins TRBV24-1 and TRBJ2-2; D gene unclear. The length of the CDR3 is 14 residues. Germline V lookup: CDR1 KGHDR, CDR2 SFDVKD. V was pared by 5 bases and J by 1 base, with 7 bases between. CDR3 DNA: TGTGCCACCAGTGTTATGGGGAACACCGGGGAGCTGTTTTTT. Translating gives CATSVMGNTGELFF.

V and J are TRBV6-1 and TRBJ2-1; TRBD2 agrees at 8 bases. V was clipped by 8 bases and J by 12 bases; unmatched bases: 6. This CDR3 is 11 amino acids long. Germline loops: CDR1 MNHNS, CDR2 SASEGT. CDR3 sequence reads: CASVLAGLQFF. CDR3 nucleotides: TGTGCCAGCGTTTTAGCGGGGCTGCAGTTCTTC.